This T cell receptor beta chain was captured by sequencing in a study of breast tumors, draining lymph nodes, adjacent tissues. At least ten counts were recorded for this clonotype. TCRdb re-called the multiplex PCR reads with MiXCR, one entry per CDR3 protein. This table has approximately 88,000 distinct CDR3 sequences, roughly 28% appearing once. Axillary draining lymph nodes of breast cancer patients supplied the node samples. CDR3 size: 15 residues. Germline CDR1 MNHNY, CDR2 SVGAGI (reference sequence). V was pared by 6 bases and J by 4 bases, with 6 bases of the junction left unmatched. The TCR originated in a female donor with breast cancer. Some clones in this sample may be carry-over from other donors' samples. The chain couples TRBV6-6 to TRBJ2-2, with 9 bases identical to TRBD1. Sequencing was performed on axillary lymph node tissue. The CDR3 loop reads CASRSQGAPTGELFF. As DNA, the CDR3 is TGTGCCAGCAGGTCACAGGGGGCGCCCACCGGGGAGCTGTTTTTT.